Following are 22 T cell receptor beta chains from one sample sequenced in a study of control samples from healthy donors and cancer patients. The protocol was immunoSEQ multiplex PCR, while the TCRdb copy is restricted to in-frame clones and leaves out a portion. There are approximately 160,000 clones in the sample; 85% to 95% occur only once, and around 1.3% lies in the top ten. The sequencing input was blood. The source is a woman aged 18-29 years in good health.

The count of this clone is one. V and J are TRBV11-2 and TRBJ1-6; D unclear. CDR3 length: 14 residues. In germline, CDR1 is SGHAT, CDR2 FQNNGV. V lost 2 bases and J 9 bases, leaving 11 bases between the germline ends. CDR3 sequence (DNA): TGTGCCAGCAGCTTAAAATTGAGCGGTTCACCCCTCCACTTT. As protein: CASSLKLSGSPLHF.

The chain employs TRBV7-2 and TRBJ1-2, with D maybe TRBD1 (5 bases). The CDR3 covers 16 residues. Germline CDR1 reads SGHTA; CDR2 reads FQGNSA. V dropped 5 bases and J dropped 0 bases, with 16 bases sitting between them. The CDR3 nucleotides read TGTGCCAGCAGCCGCATGGACACTCCTTCTAACTATGGCTACACCTTC. Residues: CASSRMDTPSNYGYTF. Complete variable domain (other parts from reference TRBV7-2 and TRBJ1-2): GAGVSQSPSNKVTEKGKDVELRCDPISGHTALYWYRQSLGQGLEFLIYFQGNSAPDKSGLPSDRFSAERTGGSVSTLTIQRTQQEDSAVYLCASSRMDTPSNYGYTFGSGTRLTVV.

J is TRBJ2-7 and V is TRBV6-2 or TRBV6-3; TRBD2 is a possible D gene (5 bases). V was shortened by 0 bases and J by 4 bases, with 19 bases between the two germline ends. The CDR3 is made up of 17 amino acids. Germline CDR1 and CDR2: MNHEY and SVGEGT. The CDR3 DNA is TGTGCCAGCAGTTACTCTCAAGAAGACGAGGGTCGGTACGAGCAGTACTTC. This translates into CASSYSQEDEGRYEQYF.

The J gene is TRBJ1-3, the V gene TRBV6-4, with D hard to call. From germline, CDR1 is MRHNA and CDR2 SNTAGT. The CDR3 contains 15 residues. Trimming shortened V by 2 bases and J by 0 bases, and 8 bases separated the two germline ends. CDR3 DNA sequence: TGTGCCAGCAGTGACCAGTCGAGCTCTGGAAACACCATATATTTT. This encodes CASSDQSSSGNTIYF.

This chain links TRBV28 with TRBJ2-7; D not resolved. Germline V CDR1 and CDR2: MDHEN, SYDVKM. The CDR3 runs to 12 residues. V lost 5 bases and J lost 2, with 7 bases in between. The CDR3 DNA reads as TGTGCCAGCAGTACCGGGCCCTACGAGCAGTACTTC. Encoded protein: CASSTGPYEQYF.

J is TRBJ1-2 and V is TRBV16; D is unclear. V was shortened by 1 base and J by 7 bases, with 16 bases between the two germline ends. Germline assignment: CDR1 KGHSY and CDR2 FQNENV. CDR3 length: 15 amino acids. Here the CDR3 reads CASSQLGRSVGGYTF. CDR3 DNA sequence: TGTGCCAGCAGCCAATTGGGCAGAAGTGTGGGTGGCTACACCTTC.

The chain uses TRBV12-5 and TRBJ1-5; D gene ambiguous. The germline CDR1 and CDR2 sequences are LGHNT and FRNRAP. Trimming removed 0 bases from V and 2 bases from J, with 14 bases in between. The CDR3 is 17 amino acids. The CDR3 here is CASGLVRDSRRNQPQHF. The CDR3 nucleotides are TGTGCTAGTGGTTTGGTACGCGACTCTCGACGCAATCAGCCCCAGCATTTT.

The chain has TRBV12-3 or TRBV12-4 and TRBJ1-5, with TRBD1 as a possible D gene (5 bases). V shed 7 bases and J shed 6 bases, with 13 bases lying between them. The CDR3 is made up of 13 amino acids. CDR3 sequence: CASTPGGGQPQHF. CDR3 DNA sequence: TGTGCCAGCACCCCCGGGGGTGGTCAGCCCCAGCATTTT.

The V call is TRBV3-1 (or the pseudogene TRBV3-2), the J call TRBJ1-5, with TRBD1 as a possible D gene (6 bases). Trimming removed 0 bases from V and 7 bases from J, with 10 bases in between. The CDR3 has 14 residues. CDR1 and CDR2 (germline): LGHDT, YNNKEL (reference sequence). The CDR3 DNA follows: TGTGCCAGCAGCCAAGATTATGGGGGCCAGCCCCAGCATTTT. Protein: CASSQDYGGQPQHF.

This clone showed up just once. CDR3 loop: CASSPDPHYGYTF. The DNA of the CDR3 is TGTGCCAGCAGTCCCGACCCCCACTATGGCTACACCTTC. This sequence joins TRBV28 and TRBJ1-2; D remains unclear. The V end lost 5 bases, the J end lost 3 bases, and 10 bases lay between the germline ends. Germline V gene sequence: CDR1 MDHEN, CDR2 SYDVKM. The CDR3 spans 13 residues.

The genes are TRBV11-2 and TRBJ2-7; TRBD2 aligns across 8 bases. CDR1 SGHAT and CDR2 FQNNGV come from the germline V gene. CDR3 length equals 15 residues. V gave up 1 base and J gave up 3 bases; unmatched junction bases: 5. CDR3 DNA sequence: TGTGCCAGCAGCTTAGGCGGGGGGAGCAACTACGAGCAGTACTTC. It encodes CASSLGGGSNYEQYF.

This clone was counted a single time. V gene TRBV7-2 combines with J gene TRBJ1-5; no clear D. The CDR3 totals 17 residues. Germline V CDR1 and CDR2: SGHTA, FQGNSA. V gave up 2 bases and J gave up 7 bases, with 21 bases separating them. The CDR3, as DNA: TGTGCCAGCAGCTTATTGAGCTCAGCGACATCAAAGCAGCCCCAGCATTTT. It codes for CASSLLSSATSKQPQHF.

The chain employs TRBV15 and TRBJ1-5; the D gene is possibly TRBD1 (5 bases). Germline V CDR1 and CDR2: LNHNV, YYDKDF (reference sequence). The CDR3 sequence is 15 residues long. V was pared by 3 bases and J by 4 bases, with 13 bases between. CDR3 loop: CATSSSGMRNQPQHF. As DNA, the CDR3 is TGTGCCACCAGCAGCTCAGGGATGCGGAATCAGCCCCAGCATTTT.

The V and J genes are TRBV7-2 and TRBJ1-2; weak D call: TRBD1 (6 bases). Germline CDR1 and CDR2: SGHTA and FQGNSA. The CDR3 runs to 14 residues. Trimming took 5 bases from V and 7 from J, leaving 17 bases between them. The CDR3 protein is CASSPGGAEGGYTF. The CDR3 DNA reads TGTGCCAGCAGCCCCGGGGGGGCAGAGGGTGGCTACACCTTC.

This clone was picked up a small number of times. The CDR3 here is CASQTGQVFGQPQHF. The CDR3 DNA follows: TGTGCCAGCCAAACGGGGCAGGTGTTTGGACAGCCCCAGCATTTT. V is TRBV28 and J is TRBJ1-5; D is possibly TRBD1 (5 bases). The germline V gene encodes CDR1 MDHEN and CDR2 SYDVKM. V shed 8 bases and J shed 7 bases, with 21 bases lying between them. CDR3 length: 15 amino acids.

CDR3 loop: CASSYVAGDGGSPLHF. CDR3 nucleotides: TGTGCCAGCAGTTACGTCGCAGGGGACGGTGGTTCACCCCTCCACTTT. The chain links TRBV6-2 or TRBV6-3 to TRBJ1-6, with D perhaps matching TRBD1 (6 bases). This CDR3 contains 16 residues. Trimming shortened V by 2 bases and J by 9 bases, and 17 bases separated the two germline ends. The germline V gene has CDR1 MNHEY and CDR2 SVGEGT.

CDR3 in amino acids: CASSPTLPEQFF. In DNA form, the CDR3 reads TGCGCCAGCAGCCCCACCCTTCCCGAGCAGTTCTTC. The gene calls are TRBV10-2 and TRBJ2-1, with no clear D. V lost 6 bases, J lost 10 bases, and 13 bases lay in between. Per germline, CDR1 WSHSY and CDR2 SAAADI. This CDR3 spans 12 amino acids.

The chain couples TRBV27 to TRBJ2-1; D might be TRBD2 (6 bases). The ends were cut back, 6 bases at V and 0 bases at J, with 15 bases in the middle. Germline lookup yields CDR1 MNHEY and CDR2 SMNVEV (reference sequence). This CDR3 spans 16 amino acids. The DNA of the CDR3 is TGTGCCAGCAGCCCCTCCCTAGCGTACTCCTACAATGAGCAGTTCTTC. It translates to CASSPSLAYSYNEQFF.

The chain carries TRBV27 and TRBJ1-5; D gene unclear. CDR3 length: 13 amino acids. Germline CDR1 MNHEY, CDR2 SMNVEV (reference sequence). V was cut by 4 bases and J by 9 bases, with 13 bases left in between. In nucleotides, the CDR3 is TGTGCCAGCAGTTCTACTTTTCTTTTGCCCCAGCATTTT. Residues: CASSSTFLLPQHF.

The chain recombines TRBV9 with TRBJ2-1; D gene unclear. Germline-derived CDR1 and CDR2 are SGDLS and YYNGEE. The CDR3 runs to 14 residues. Trimming cost V 4 bases and J 7 bases, with 15 bases left between them. Here the CDR3 DNA reads TGTGCCAGCAGCCCCCAGATGGGGTTGAATGAGCAGTTCTTC. As protein: CASSPQMGLNEQFF.

CDR3 bases: TGTGCCAGCAGCTTATTCATGGGACTGAACTATGGCTACACCTTC. Translated, it gives CASSLFMGLNYGYTF. The genes are TRBV7-2 and TRBJ1-2; D might be TRBD1 (5 bases). The CDR3 is made up of 15 amino acids. Germline V gene sequence: CDR1 SGHTA, CDR2 FQGNSA. Between the trimmed V and J ends, which lost 2 bases and 2 bases, there was a span of 12 bases.

This rearrangement joins TRBV21-1 to TRBJ2-7; the table assigns TRBD1, which was not confirmed against the DNA. TRBV21-1 has pseudogene status. This CDR3 is built from 13 residues. The CDR3 reads CASNMGRMGEQYF. CDR3 nucleotides: TGTGCCAGCAACATGGGCCGGATGGGCGAGCAGTACTTC.